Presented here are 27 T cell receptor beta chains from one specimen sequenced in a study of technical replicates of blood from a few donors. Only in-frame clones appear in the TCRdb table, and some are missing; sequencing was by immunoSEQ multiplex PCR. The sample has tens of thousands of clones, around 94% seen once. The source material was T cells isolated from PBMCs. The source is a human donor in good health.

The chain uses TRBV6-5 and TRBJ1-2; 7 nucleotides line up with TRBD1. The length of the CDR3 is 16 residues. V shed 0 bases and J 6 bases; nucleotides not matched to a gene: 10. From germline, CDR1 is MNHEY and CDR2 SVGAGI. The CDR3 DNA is TGTGCCAGCAGTTACTCGACCCAAGGGGGCCCGGATGGCTACACCTTC. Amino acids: CASSYSTQGGPDGYTF.

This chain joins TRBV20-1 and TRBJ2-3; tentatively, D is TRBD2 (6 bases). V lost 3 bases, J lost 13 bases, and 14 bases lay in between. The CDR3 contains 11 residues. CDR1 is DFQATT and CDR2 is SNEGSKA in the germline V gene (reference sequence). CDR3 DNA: TGCAGTGCTAGGAACGGGAGAACAGAGTATTTT. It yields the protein CSARNGRTEYF.

The CDR3 region is CASSRDSSYQPQHF. The CDR3 coding sequence is TGTGCCAGCTCGAGGGACAGCTCCTATCAGCCCCAGCATTTT. The chain recombines TRBV18 with TRBJ1-5; TRBD1 agrees at 7 bases. This CDR3 comprises 14 residues. Per germline, CDR1 KGHSH and CDR2 LQKENI. V was pared by 6 bases and J by 5 bases, with 7 bases of the junction left unmatched.

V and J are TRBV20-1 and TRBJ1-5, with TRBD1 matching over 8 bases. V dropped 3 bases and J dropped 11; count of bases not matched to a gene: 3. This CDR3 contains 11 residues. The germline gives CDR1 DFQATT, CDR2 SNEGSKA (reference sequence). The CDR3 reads CSARGQDAQHF. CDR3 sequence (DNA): TGCAGTGCTAGGGGACAGGACGCCCAGCATTTT.

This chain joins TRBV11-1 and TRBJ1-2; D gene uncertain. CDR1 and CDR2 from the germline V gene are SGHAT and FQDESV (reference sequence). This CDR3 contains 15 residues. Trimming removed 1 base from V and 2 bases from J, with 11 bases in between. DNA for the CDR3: TGTGCCAGCAGCTTAGAGGCGGGTCCAAACTATGGCTACACCTTC. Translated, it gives CASSLEAGPNYGYTF.

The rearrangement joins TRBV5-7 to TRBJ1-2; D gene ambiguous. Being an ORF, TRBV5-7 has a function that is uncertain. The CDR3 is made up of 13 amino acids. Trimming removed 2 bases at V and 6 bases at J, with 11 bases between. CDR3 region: CASSFLGFHGYTF. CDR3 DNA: TGTGCCAGCAGCTTTCTCGGGTTCCATGGCTACACCTTC.

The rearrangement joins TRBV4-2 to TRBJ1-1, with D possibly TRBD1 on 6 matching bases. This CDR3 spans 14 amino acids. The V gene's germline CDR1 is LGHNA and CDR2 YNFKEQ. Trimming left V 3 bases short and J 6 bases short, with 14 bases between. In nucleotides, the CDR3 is TGTGCCAGCAGCCAGGAACAGGGTTGGGCTGAAGCTTTCTTT. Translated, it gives CASSQEQGWAEAFF.

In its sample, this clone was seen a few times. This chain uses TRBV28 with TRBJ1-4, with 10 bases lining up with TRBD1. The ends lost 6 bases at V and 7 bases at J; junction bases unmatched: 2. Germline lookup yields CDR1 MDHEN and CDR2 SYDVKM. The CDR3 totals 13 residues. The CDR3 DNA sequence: TGTGCCAGCAGAGGGACAGGGGTTGAAAAACTGTTTTTT. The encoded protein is CASRGTGVEKLFF.

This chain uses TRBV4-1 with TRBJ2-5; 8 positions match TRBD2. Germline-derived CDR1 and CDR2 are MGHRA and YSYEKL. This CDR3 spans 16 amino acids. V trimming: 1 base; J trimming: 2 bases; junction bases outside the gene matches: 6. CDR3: CASSQGIIAGQETQYF. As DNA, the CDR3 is TGCGCCAGCAGCCAAGGGATTATAGCGGGACAAGAGACCCAGTACTTC.

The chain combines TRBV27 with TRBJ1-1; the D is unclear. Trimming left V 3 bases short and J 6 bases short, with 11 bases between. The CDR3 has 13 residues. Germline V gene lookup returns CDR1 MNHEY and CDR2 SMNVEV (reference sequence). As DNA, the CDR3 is TGTGCCAGCAGTTTTGGTGTTCGGTCTGAAGCTTTCTTT. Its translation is CASSFGVRSEAFF.

CDR3 nucleotides: TGCGCCAGCAGCGTGGGGGCCTTTAATCAGCCCCAGCATTTT. This translates into CASSVGAFNQPQHF. V gene TRBV4-3 combines with J gene TRBJ1-5; D perhaps matches TRBD1 (6 bases). The length of the CDR3 is 14 residues. Trimming stripped 5 bases from V and 4 bases from J, with 12 bases between. The germline CDR1 and CDR2 sequences are LGHNA and YSLEER.

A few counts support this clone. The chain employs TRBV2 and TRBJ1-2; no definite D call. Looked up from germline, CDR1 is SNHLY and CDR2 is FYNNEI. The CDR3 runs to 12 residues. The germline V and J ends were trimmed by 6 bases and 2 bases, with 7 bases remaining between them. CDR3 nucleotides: TGTGCCAGCAGCCCCTCCAACTATGGCTACACCTTC. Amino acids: CASSPSNYGYTF.

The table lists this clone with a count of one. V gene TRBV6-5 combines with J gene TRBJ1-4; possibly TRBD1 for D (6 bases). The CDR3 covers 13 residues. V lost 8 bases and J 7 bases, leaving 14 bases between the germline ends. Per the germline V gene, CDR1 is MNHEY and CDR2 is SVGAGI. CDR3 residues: CASGTGLREKLFF. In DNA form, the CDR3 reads TGTGCCAGCGGAACAGGGCTTCGTGAAAAACTGTTTTTT.

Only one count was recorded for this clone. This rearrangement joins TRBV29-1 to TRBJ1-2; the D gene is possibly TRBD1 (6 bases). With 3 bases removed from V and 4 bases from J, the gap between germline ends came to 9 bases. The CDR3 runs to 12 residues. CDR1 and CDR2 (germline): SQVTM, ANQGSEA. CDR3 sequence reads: CSVEDRVYGYTF. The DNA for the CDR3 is TGCAGCGTTGAGGACAGAGTCTATGGCTACACCTTC.

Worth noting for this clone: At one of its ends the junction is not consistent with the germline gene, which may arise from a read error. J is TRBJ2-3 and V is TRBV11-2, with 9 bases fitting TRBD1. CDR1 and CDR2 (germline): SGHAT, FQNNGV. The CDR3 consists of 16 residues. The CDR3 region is CAGSSLVGQGTDTQYF. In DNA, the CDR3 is TGTGCCGGCAGCAGCTTAGTAGGACAGGGGACAGATACGCAGTATTTT.

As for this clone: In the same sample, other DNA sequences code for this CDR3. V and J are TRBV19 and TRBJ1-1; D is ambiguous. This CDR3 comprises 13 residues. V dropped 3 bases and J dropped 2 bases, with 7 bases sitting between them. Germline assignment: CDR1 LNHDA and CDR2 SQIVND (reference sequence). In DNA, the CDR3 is TGTGCCAGTAGTATCGGTGTAAACACTGAAGCTTTCTTT. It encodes CASSIGVNTEAFF. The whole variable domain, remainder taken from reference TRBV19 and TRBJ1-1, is DGGITQSPKYLFRKEGQNVTLSCEQNLNHDAMYWYRQDPGQGLRLIYYSQIVNDFQKGDIAEGYSVSREKKESFPLTVTSAQKNPTAFYLCASSIGVNTEAFFGQGTRLTVV.

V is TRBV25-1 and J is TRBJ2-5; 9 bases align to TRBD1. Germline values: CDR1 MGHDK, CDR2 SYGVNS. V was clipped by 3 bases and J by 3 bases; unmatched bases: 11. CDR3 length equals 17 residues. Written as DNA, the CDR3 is TGTGCCAGCAGTGATGAGCTGGGACAGGGCCGGGAAGAGACCCAGTACTTC. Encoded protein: CASSDELGQGREETQYF.

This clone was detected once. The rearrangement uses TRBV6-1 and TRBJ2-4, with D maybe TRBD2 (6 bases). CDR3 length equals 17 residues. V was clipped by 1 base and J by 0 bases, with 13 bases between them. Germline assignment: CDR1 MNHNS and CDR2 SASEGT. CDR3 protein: CASSEGRGSLAKNIQYF. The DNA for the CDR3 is TGTGCCAGCAGTGAAGGGCGGGGATCTTTAGCCAAAAACATTCAGTACTTC.

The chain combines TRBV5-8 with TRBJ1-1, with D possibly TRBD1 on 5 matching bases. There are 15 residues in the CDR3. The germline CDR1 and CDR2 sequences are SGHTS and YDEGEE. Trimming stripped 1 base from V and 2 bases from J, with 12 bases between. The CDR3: CASSLNQGENTEAFF. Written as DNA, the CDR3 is TGTGCCAGCAGCTTGAATCAGGGTGAAAACACTGAAGCTTTCTTT.

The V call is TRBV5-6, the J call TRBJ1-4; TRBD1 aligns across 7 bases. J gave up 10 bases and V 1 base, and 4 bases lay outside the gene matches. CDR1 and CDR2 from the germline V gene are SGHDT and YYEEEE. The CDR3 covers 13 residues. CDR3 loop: CASSLFQGGKLFF. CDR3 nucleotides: TGTGCCAGCAGCTTGTTCCAGGGGGGAAAACTGTTTTTT.

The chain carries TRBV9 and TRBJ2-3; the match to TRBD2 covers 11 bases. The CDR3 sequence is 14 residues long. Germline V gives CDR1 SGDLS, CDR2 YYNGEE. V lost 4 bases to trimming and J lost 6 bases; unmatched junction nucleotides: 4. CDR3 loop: CASSLGTSGDTQYF. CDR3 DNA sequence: TGTGCCAGCAGCCTCGGGACTAGCGGTGATACGCAGTATTTT. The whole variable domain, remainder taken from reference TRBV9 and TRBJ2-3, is DSGVTQTPKHLITATGQRVTLRCSPRSGDLSVYWYQQSLDQGLQFLIQYYNGEERAKGNILERFSAQQFPDLHSELNLSSLELGDSALYFCASSLGTSGDTQYFGPGTRLTVL.

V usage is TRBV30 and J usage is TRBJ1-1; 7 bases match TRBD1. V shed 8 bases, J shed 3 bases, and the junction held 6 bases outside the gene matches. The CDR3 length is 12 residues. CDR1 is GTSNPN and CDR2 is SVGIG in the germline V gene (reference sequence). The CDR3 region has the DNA TGTGCCCGGGGGACAGCTTACACTGAAGCTTTCTTT. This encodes CARGTAYTEAFF.

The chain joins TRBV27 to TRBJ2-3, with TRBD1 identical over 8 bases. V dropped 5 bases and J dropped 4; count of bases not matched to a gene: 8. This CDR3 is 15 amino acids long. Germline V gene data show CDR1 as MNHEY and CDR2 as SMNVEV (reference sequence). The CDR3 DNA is TGTGCCAGCAGTCTCAGACAGGGGCGTCCAGATACGCAGTATTTT. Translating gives CASSLRQGRPDTQYF.

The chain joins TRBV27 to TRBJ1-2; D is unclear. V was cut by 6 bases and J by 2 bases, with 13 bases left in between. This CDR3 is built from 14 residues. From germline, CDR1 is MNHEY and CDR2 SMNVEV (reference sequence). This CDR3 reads CASRGSGGNYGYTF. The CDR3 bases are TGTGCCAGCAGAGGTTCCGGCGGGAACTATGGCTACACCTTC.

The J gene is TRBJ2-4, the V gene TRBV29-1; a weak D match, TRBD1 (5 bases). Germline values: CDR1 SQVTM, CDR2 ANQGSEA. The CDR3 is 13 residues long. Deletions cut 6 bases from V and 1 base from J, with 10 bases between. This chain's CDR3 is CSVGRQAKNIQYF. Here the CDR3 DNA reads TGCAGCGTGGGGCGACAGGCCAAAAACATTCAGTACTTC.

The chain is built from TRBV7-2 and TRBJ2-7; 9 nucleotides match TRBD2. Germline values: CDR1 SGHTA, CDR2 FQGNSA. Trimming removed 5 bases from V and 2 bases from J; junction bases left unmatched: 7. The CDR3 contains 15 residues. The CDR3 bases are TGTGCCAGCAGCCGGTCTAGCGGGATTACCTACGAGCAGTACTTC. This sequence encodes CASSRSSGITYEQYF.

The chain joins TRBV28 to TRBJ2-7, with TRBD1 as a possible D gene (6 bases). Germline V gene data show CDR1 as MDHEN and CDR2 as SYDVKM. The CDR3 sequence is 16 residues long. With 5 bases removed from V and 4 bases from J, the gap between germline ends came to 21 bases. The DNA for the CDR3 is TGTGCCAGCAGTCCCCCAAAAACAGGGATACGATACGAGCAGTACTTC. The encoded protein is CASSPPKTGIRYEQYF.